This T cell receptor beta chain was captured in a study of T-cell memory formation after mild COVID-19. Study-wide context: Clusters of TCRs were largely donor specific.

This clonotype was picked up a small number of times. TCRdb redid the calling of the 5' RACE reads with MiXCR, one entry per CDR3 protein. Of fewer than 600,000 distinct CDR3 sequences listed, about a fifth are singletons. The CDR3 sequence is 14 residues long. Germline V gives CDR1 MNHEY, CDR2 SMNVEV (reference sequence). V lost 6 bases, J lost 4 bases, and 15 bases lay in between. The sequenced sample consisted of PBMCs or a T cell subset sorted from them (not recorded which). The gene calls are TRBV27 and TRBJ1-2, with D possibly being TRBD1 (6 bases). This clonotype originated in an adult woman who had mild COVID-19 (a few samples of this study predate the infection). Cell type and time point are not known. The CDR3 region is CASRKQGVSYGYTF. For the CDR3, the DNA is TGTGCCAGCAGGAAACAGGGTGTCAGCTATGGCTACACCTTC.